This T cell receptor beta chain is drawn from a study of OX40 agonist ivuxolimab in advanced cancers. Turning to the study itself: Patients were infused with ivuxolimab every 2 weeks at 0.01 to 10 mg/kg. Three patients responded partially, comprising one with hepatocellular carcinoma and two with cutaneous melanoma. Study results and caveats: CD4+ and CD8+ blood T cells expanded clonally by week 6 at 0.1 to 3.0 mg/kg.

CDR3 length equals 18 residues. Trimming took 2 bases from V and 4 from J, leaving 24 bases between them. The germline CDR1 and CDR2 sequences are WNHNN and SYGVQD (reference sequence). This clone was recorded only once. Its antigen is unknown. Autoimmune disease history or systemic immunosuppression barred patients. The assay was immunoSEQ multiplex PCR, and TCRdb's table has in-frame clones only and misses some. The profile shows 72,000 or so clones, approximately 92% of them singletons. The sample here was CD4+ or CD8+ T cells sorted from blood, taken in a trial of the OX40 agonist ivuxolimab. The chain combines TRBV10-1 with TRBJ2-7, with D perhaps TRBD2 (5 bases). The source of this sequence is an adult with an advanced solid tumor such as melanoma, head and neck, liver or kidney cancer. The CDR3, as DNA: TGCGCCAGCAGTGAGAGGGTGGTGGGGAGCATGAACGGGTACGAGCAGTACTTC. This encodes CASSERVVGSMNGYEQYF.